The rows below give T cell receptor beta chains drawn from one sample of a study of OX40 agonist ivuxolimab in advanced cancers. Clones were read by immunoSEQ multiplex PCR, and TCRdb kept only the in-frame ones, dropping some. The sample includes tens of thousands of clones, roughly 86% of them seen just once. The sample here was CD4+ or CD8+ T cells sorted from blood, taken in a trial of the OX40 agonist ivuxolimab. These receptors all stem from an adult with an advanced solid tumor such as melanoma, head and neck, liver or kidney cancer. Both conserved end residues are part of each CDR3. The D gene is left open where the match is weak. A clone size is listed for some rows: how often the clone was seen (once, few, many), or a class if it is expanded.

V gene	J gene	clone size	D gene	CDR3 protein	CDR3 DNA
TRBV28	TRBJ2-1	few	TRBD2	CASSLGLAGGEQFF	TGTGCCAGCAGTTTAGGACTAGCGGGAGGGGAGCAGTTCTTC
TRBV5-1	TRBJ1-1	NA	TRBD1	CASSTTGVDTEAFF	TGCGCCAGCAGCACGACAGGGGTGGACACTGAAGCTTTCTTT
TRBV19	TRBJ2-7	once	NA	CASSENFYEQYF	TGTGCCAGTAGTGAAAACTTCTACGAGCAGTACTTC
TRBV4-1	TRBJ1-1	NA	TRBD1	CASSQIQGAEAFF	TGCGCCAGCAGCCAAATTCAGGGGGCAGAAGCTTTCTTT
TRBV5-1	TRBJ2-7	few	NA	CASSGGPTAYEQYF	TGCGCCAGCAGCGGGGGACCGACGGCCTACGAGCAGTACTTC
TRBV29-1	TRBJ2-7	once	TRBD1	CSGGTGGGHEQYF	TGCAGCGGGGGGACAGGGGGTGGCCACGAGCAGTACTTC
TRBV13	TRBJ2-2	NA	NA	CASSPYRARDGELFF	TGTGCCAGCAGCCCGTACAGGGCCCGTGACGGGGAGCTGTTTTTT
TRBV4-2	TRBJ1-1	NA	TRBD1	CASRPRGGPNTEAFF	TGTGCCAGCAGACCCAGGGGGGGGCCGAACACTGAAGCTTTCTTT
TRBV9	TRBJ2-2	NA	TRBD2	CASSPMGLAGGRNGELFF	TGTGCCAGCAGCCCGATGGGACTAGCGGGGGGTCGCAACGGGGAGCTGTTTTTT
TRBV5-1	TRBJ2-3	NA	TRBD2	CASSFVLAGGIGADTQYF	TGCGCCAGCAGCTTTGTACTAGCGGGGGGGATAGGAGCAGATACGCAGTATTTT
TRBV10-3	TRBJ1-2	few	TRBD1	CAITMTGDGYTF	TGTGCCATCACCATGACAGGGGATGGCTACACCTTC
TRBV9	TRBJ1-2	NA	NA	CASSAHDGTHYGYTF	TGTGCCAGCAGCGCCCATGACGGGACACACTATGGCTACACCTTC
TRBV7-1	TRBJ1-2	NA	NA	CASSSILTDYGYTF	TGTGCCAGCAGCTCCATCCTGACAGACTATGGCTACACCTTC
TRBV27	TRBJ2-3	NA	TRBD2	CASSLTRTSSPTYTQYF	TGTGCCAGCAGTTTAACCAGGACTAGCTCCCCCACGTATACGCAGTATTTT
TRBV27	TRBJ1-1	NA	NA	CASSFQGRRNTEAFF	TGTGCCAGCAGTTTCCAGGGAAGAAGGAACACTGAAGCTTTCTTT
TRBV7-9	TRBJ2-7	NA	TRBD2	CASNASGKYHEQYF	TGTGCCAGCAACGCTAGCGGGAAGTATCACGAGCAGTACTTC
TRBV21-1	TRBJ1-1	NA	NA	CASSNKGRTGGIWTEAFF	TGTGCCAGCAGCAACAAAGGACGGACAGGGGGGATTTGGACTGAAGCTTTCTTT
TRBV4-1	TRBJ2-1	NA	NA	CASSQDSLAGYNEQFF	TGCGCCAGCAGCCAAGACTCGCTTGCGGGGTACAATGAGCAGTTCTTC
TRBV5-4	TRBJ2-6	NA	NA	CASRDRLGSGANVLTF	TGTGCCAGCAGAGACCGTTTAGGCTCTGGGGCCAACGTCCTGACTTTC
TRBV6-1	TRBJ1-5	NA	NA	CASRRRDPHQPQHF	TGTGCCAGCAGGAGACGGGATCCCCATCAGCCCCAGCATTTT
TRBV29-1	TRBJ2-7	NA	NA	CSVEGTGTETYEQYF	TGCAGCGTTGAGGGAACCGGGACCGAGACCTACGAGCAGTACTTC
TRBV7-6	TRBJ1-1	NA	TRBD1	CASSLTGLGNTEAFF	TGTGCCAGCAGCTTGACAGGGTTAGGGAACACTGAAGCTTTCTTT
TRBV2	TRBJ2-7	once	NA	CASSAGVGSLGEQYF	TGTGCCAGCAGTGCTGGGGTGGGGTCCCTGGGGGAGCAGTACTTC
TRBV7-8	TRBJ1-5	NA	NA	CASSLGLYSNQPQHF	TGTGCCAGCAGCCTGGGCCTTTATAGCAATCAGCCCCAGCATTTT
TRBV5-1	TRBJ2-1	NA	NA	CASSSKGDSNEQFF	TGCGCCAGCAGCTCCAAGGGAGATAGCAATGAGCAGTTCTTC
TRBV28	TRBJ2-7	NA	TRBD2	CASSLRLAGGFRNYEQYF	TGTGCCAGCAGTTTAAGACTAGCGGGAGGGTTTCGAAACTACGAGCAGTACTTC
TRBV2	TRBJ1-1	NA	NA	CASSEDGGRGTEAFF	TGTGCCAGCAGTGAAGATGGGGGGAGAGGCACTGAAGCTTTCTTT
TRBV25-1	TRBJ2-1	once	TRBD2	CASSTGTSGGNEQFF	TGTGCCAGCAGTACCGGGACTAGCGGGGGAAATGAGCAGTTCTTC
TRBV13	TRBJ1-2	NA	NA	CASSLGANYGYTF	TGTGCCAGCAGCTTAGGAGCTAACTATGGCTACACCTTC
TRBV12-5	TRBJ2-3	NA	TRBD1	CASGQGTDTQYF	TGTGCTAGTGGACAGGGGACAGATACGCAGTATTTT
TRBV9	TRBJ2-3	NA	TRBD2	CASTPSGTSGDTQYF	TGTGCCAGCACCCCTTCCGGGACTAGCGGGGATACGCAGTATTTT
TRBV6-5	TRBJ1-4	NA	NA	CASSYLAAPYEKLFF	TGTGCCAGCAGTTACTTAGCTGCACCATATGAAAAACTGTTTTTT
TRBV4-3	TRBJ2-3	NA	NA	CASSQDAGSTDTQYF	TGCGCCAGCAGCCAAGATGCGGGGAGCACAGATACGCAGTATTTT
TRBV7-9	TRBJ2-1	once	NA	CASSLVGGRNEQFF	TGTGCCAGCAGCTTAGTCGGCGGGCGCAATGAGCAGTTCTTC
TRBV25-1	TRBJ2-3	NA	NA	CASSEDTQGTDTQYF	TGTGCCAGCAGTGAGGACACTCAGGGGACAGATACGCAGTATTTT
TRBV7-6	TRBJ2-3	NA	NA	CASSSRREATDTQYF	TGTGCCAGCAGCTCGAGGCGGGAAGCCACAGATACGCAGTATTTT
TRBV7-8	TRBJ2-5	NA	TRBD1	CASSFGTGLQETQYF	TGTGCCAGCAGCTTCGGGACAGGGTTACAAGAGACCCAGTACTTC
TRBV5-5	TRBJ1-5	NA	NA	CASSLYRDYSNQPQHF	TGTGCCAGCAGCTTATACAGAGATTATAGCAATCAGCCCCAGCATTTT
TRBV27	TRBJ1-1	NA	NA	CASIPSRNMNTEAFF	TGTGCCAGCATACCTTCTAGAAACATGAACACTGAAGCTTTCTTT
TRBV28	TRBJ1-3	NA	NA	CASSFFNYGNTIYF	TGTGCCAGCAGTTTCTTCAATTACGGAAACACCATATATTTT
TRBV6-1	TRBJ2-1	NA	TRBD2	CASIPPGLGGREQFF	TGTGCCAGCATCCCGCCGGGACTAGGTGGGAGGGAGCAGTTCTTC
TRBV5-3	TRBJ2-5	NA	TRBD2	CARSLTSGRGKTQYF	TGTGCCAGAAGCTTAACTAGCGGGAGAGGGAAGACCCAGTACTTC
TRBV27	TRBJ2-5	NA	NA	CASTSTSLKETQYF	TGTGCCAGCACCTCGACTAGTCTTAAAGAGACCCAGTACTTC
TRBV4-2	TRBJ2-3	NA	TRBD2	CASSQAGLAGGSGTDTQYF	TGTGCCAGCAGCCAGGCCGGACTAGCGGGGGGGTCTGGCACAGATACGCAGTATTTT
TRBV4-3	TRBJ2-7	NA	NA	CASSQDGGTEQYF	TGCGCCAGCAGCCAAGATGGGGGGACGGAGCAGTACTTC
TRBV6-5	TRBJ1-5	NA	TRBD1	CASSTDRVGNQPQHF	TGTGCCAGCAGCACAGACAGGGTGGGCAATCAGCCCCAGCATTTT
TRBV5-1	TRBJ2-2	NA	NA	CASSLARAGSGELFF	TGCGCCAGCAGCTTGGCCAGGGCTGGATCCGGGGAGCTGTTTTTT
TRBV11-2	TRBJ2-7	NA	NA	CASSSTPVYEQYF	TGTGCCAGCAGCTCTACCCCAGTCTACGAGCAGTACTTC
TRBV5-6	TRBJ2-1	NA	TRBD1	CASSLALDRGIYEQFF	TGTGCCAGCAGCTTAGCCCTGGACAGGGGGATCTATGAGCAGTTCTTC
TRBV7-9	TRBJ2-5	NA	NA	CASSYRRGAAETQYF	TGTGCCAGCAGCTACCGCAGGGGGGCCGCAGAGACCCAGTACTTC
TRBV14	TRBJ1-2	NA	TRBD1	CASTRQGSNYGYTF	TGTGCCAGCACCAGACAGGGTTCTAACTATGGCTACACCTTC
TRBV5-8	TRBJ1-5	NA	TRBD1	CASSLDRDRFSNQPQHF	TGTGCCAGCAGCTTGGACCGGGACAGGTTTAGCAATCAGCCCCAGCATTTT
TRBV2	TRBJ2-2	NA	NA	CASLAGIGELFF	TGTGCCAGCCTCGCGGGGATCGGGGAGCTGTTTTTT
TRBV14	TRBJ1-6	NA	NA	CASSRGNSPLHF	TGTGCCAGCAGCCGAGGCAATTCACCCCTCCACTTT
TRBV7-9	TRBJ2-7	NA	NA	CASSFEADTSYERYF	TGTGCCAGCAGCTTTGAAGCTGACACGAGCTACGAGCGGTACTTC
TRBV7-9	TRBJ1-6	few	NA	CASSINSPLHF	TGTGCCAGCAGCATTAATTCACCCCTCCACTTT
TRBV9	TRBJ2-1	NA	TRBD2	CASRTSGSYEQFF	TGTGCCAGCCGGACTAGCGGGAGCTATGAGCAGTTCTTC